This T cell receptor beta chain was sequenced in a study of T cell clonality in common variable immunodeficiency. Findings and limits, study-wide: Authors noted CVID clonality's cause needs subpopulation repertoire sequencing. Compared with controls, CVID subjects had fewer shared TCRbeta clones. In common variable immunodeficiency, TCR beta chains reportedly carried fewer deletions and N-nucleotide insertions.

There are many counts of this clone. Its antigen remains unknown. The CDR3 is cut off 3 residues early in the read; its end comes from the germline J gene. The data were produced by immunoSEQ multiplex PCR, yet TCRdb's version contains in-frame clones alone and is incomplete. The table records about 34,000 clones without singletons, the ten largest covering about 26%. The trim removed 8 bases at V and 8 bases at J, leaving 14 bases unmatched. CDR3 length: 15 residues. CDR1 and CDR2 (germline): GTSNPN, SVGIG (reference sequence). The sample comprised peripheral blood mononuclear cells. This receptor was obtained from a human donor with common variable immunodeficiency. This chain links TRBV30 with TRBJ2-1, with 11 bases fitting TRBD1. CDR3 DNA, as far as it was read: TGTGCCGCGGGAGTTCCGGGACAGGGGGGGCATGAG. This sequence encodes CAAGVPGQGGHE. The whole CDR3 reads CAAGVPGQGGHEQFF.